The entry that follows covers one T cell receptor (beta chain) sequence. This sample is drawn from a study of long-term antiretroviral therapy in people with HIV. Survey level was the resolution at which the v3.0 immunoSEQ assay ran. The method was immunoSEQ multiplex PCR; TCRdb's version includes in-frame clones alone and lacks a portion of them. The table includes 20,000 or so clones, 76% detected once. The sample consisted of unsorted PBMCs, taken 0.5 years before starting antiretroviral therapy. This TCR derives from a woman aged 45-65 years with HIV.

CDR3: CASRGNRVSQGEKLFF. The CDR3 DNA sequence: TGTGCCAGCAGGGGTAACAGGGTATCTCAGGGTGAAAAACTGTTTTTT. This chain joins TRBV11-2 and TRBJ1-4, with D possibly TRBD1 on 6 matching bases. The germline gives CDR1 SGHAT, CDR2 FQNNGV. The V end was cut by 6 bases, the J end by 7 bases, with 21 bases between. CDR3 length equals 16 residues. The full variable domain, rest sourced from reference TRBV11-2 and TRBJ1-4, is EAGVAQSPRYKIIEKRQSVAFWCNPISGHATLYWYQQILGQGPKLLIQFQNNGVVDDSQLPKDRFSAERLKGVDSTLKIQPAKLEDSAVYLCASRGNRVSQGEKLFFGSGTQLSVL.